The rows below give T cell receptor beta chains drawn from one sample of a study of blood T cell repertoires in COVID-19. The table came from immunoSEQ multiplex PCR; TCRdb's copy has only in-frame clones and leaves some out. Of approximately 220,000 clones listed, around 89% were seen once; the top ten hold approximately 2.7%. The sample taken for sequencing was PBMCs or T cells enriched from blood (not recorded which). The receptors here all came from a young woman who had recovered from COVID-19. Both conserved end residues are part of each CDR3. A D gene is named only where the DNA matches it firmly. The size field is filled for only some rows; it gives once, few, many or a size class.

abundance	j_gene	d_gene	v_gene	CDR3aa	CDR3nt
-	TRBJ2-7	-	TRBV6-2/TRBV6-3	CASSYSGTPSYEQYF	TGTGCCAGCAGTTACTCCGGGACACCTTCCTACGAGCAGTACTTC
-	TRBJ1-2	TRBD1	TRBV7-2	CASSLGGTAIYGYTF	TGTGCCAGCAGCTTAGGGGGGACAGCAATCTATGGCTACACCTTC
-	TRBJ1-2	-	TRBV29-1	CSVDGTTNYGYTF	TGCAGCGTTGATGGGACTACTAACTATGGCTACACCTTC
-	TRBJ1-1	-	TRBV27	CASSYQGEAFF	TGTGCCAGCAGTTACCAGGGGGAAGCTTTCTTT
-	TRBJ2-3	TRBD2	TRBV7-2	CAKRGGGTDTQYF	TGTGCCAAGCGGGGGGGCGGCACAGATACGCAGTATTTT
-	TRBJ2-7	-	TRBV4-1	CASSQEGREFYEQYF	TGCGCCAGCAGCCAAGAGGGGCGCGAATTCTACGAGCAGTACTTC
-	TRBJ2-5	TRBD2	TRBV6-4	CASSLAGGPGETQYF	TGTGCCAGCAGCCTAGCGGGGGGGCCGGGAGAGACCCAGTACTTC
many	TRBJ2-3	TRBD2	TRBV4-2	CASSGRGGGLAGSDTQYF	TGTGCCAGCAGCGGCAGGGGGGGCGGACTAGCGGGGTCAGATACGCAGTATTTT
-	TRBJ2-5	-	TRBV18	CASSPETGEQETQYF	TGTGCCAGCTCACCGGAGACGGGGGAGCAAGAGACCCAGTACTTC
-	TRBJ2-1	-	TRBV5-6	CASSSNLGFSYNEQFF	TGTGCCAGCAGTTCCAATCTAGGATTCAGTTACAATGAGCAGTTCTTC
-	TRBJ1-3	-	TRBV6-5	CASSLRTLSGNTIYF	TGTGCCAGCAGCTTGCGGACTCTCTCTGGAAACACCATATATTTT
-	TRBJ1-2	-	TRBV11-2	CASSRTAGYGYTF	TGTGCCAGCAGTCGGACAGCCGGCTATGGCTACACCTTC
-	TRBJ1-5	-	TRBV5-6	CASSLGYNRGNQPQHF	TGTGCCAGCAGCTTGGGATATAATCGGGGTAATCAGCCCCAGCATTTT
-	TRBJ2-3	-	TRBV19	CASSISERTDTQYF	TGTGCCAGTAGTATATCGGAGCGCACAGATACGCAGTATTTT
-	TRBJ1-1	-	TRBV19	CASSFSSGGNTEAFF	TGTGCCAGTAGTTTCTCGTCGGGGGGCAACACTGAAGCTTTCTTT
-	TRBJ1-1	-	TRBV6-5	CASSFTGSTEAFF	TGTGCCAGCAGTTTTACGGGGAGCACTGAAGCTTTCTTT
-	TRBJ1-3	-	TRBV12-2	CASRLPPTGSGNTIYF	TGTGCAAGTCGCTTACCACCGACAGGGAGTGGAAACACCATATATTTT
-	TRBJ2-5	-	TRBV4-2	CASSLGAVGGHQETQYF	TGTGCCAGCAGCCTCGGCGCAGTGGGGGGACACCAAGAGACCCAGTACTTC
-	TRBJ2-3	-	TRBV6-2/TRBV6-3	CASSVPVRGGPDTQYF	TGTGCCAGCAGTGTCCCGGTGAGGGGGGGCCCAGATACGCAGTATTTT
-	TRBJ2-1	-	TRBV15	CATRATGNNEQFF	TGTGCCACCAGAGCTACAGGGAACAATGAGCAGTTCTTC
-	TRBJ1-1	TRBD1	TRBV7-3	CASSRDRGEAFF	TGTGCCAGCAGCCGGGACAGGGGTGAAGCTTTCTTT
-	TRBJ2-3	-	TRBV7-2	CASSPSGGQTDTQYF	TGTGCCAGCAGCCCCTCGGGGGGCCAGACAGATACGCAGTATTTT
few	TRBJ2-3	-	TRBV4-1	CASSQETGGPGDTQYF	TGCGCCAGCAGCCAAGAAACGGGGGGCCCTGGGGATACGCAGTATTTT
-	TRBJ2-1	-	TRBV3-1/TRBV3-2	CASSQDGLAYVNEQFF	TGTGCCAGCAGCCAAGATGGTCTAGCCTATGTCAATGAGCAGTTCTTC
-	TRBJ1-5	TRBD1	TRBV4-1	CASSQERDSHSNQPQHF	TGCGCCAGCAGCCAAGAAAGGGACAGCCATAGCAATCAGCCCCAGCATTTT
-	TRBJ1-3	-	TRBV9	CASRRDTNSGNTIYF	TGTGCCAGCAGACGGGACACCAACTCTGGAAACACCATATATTTT
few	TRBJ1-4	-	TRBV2	CASSPSRQGNTKLFF	TGTGCCAGCAGTCCCTCTCGTCAGGGTAATACAAAACTGTTTTTT
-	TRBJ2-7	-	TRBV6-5	CASSGPSYEQYF	TGTGCCAGCTCCGGTCCTTCCTACGAGCAGTACTTC
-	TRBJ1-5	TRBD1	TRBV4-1	CASSHPTTGRPQHF	TGCGCCAGCAGCCACCCGACGACAGGGCGGCCCCAGCATTTT
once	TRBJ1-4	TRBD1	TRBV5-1	CASSLLQGWPNEKLFF	TGCGCCAGCAGCTTGCTACAGGGGTGGCCTAATGAAAAACTGTTTTTT
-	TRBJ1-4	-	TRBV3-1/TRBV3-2	CASRSSRGGLDEKLFF	TGTGCCAGCCGCTCATCCCGGGGGGGTCTTGATGAAAAACTGTTTTTT
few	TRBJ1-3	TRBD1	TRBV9	CASSVTGQGTGNTIYF	TGTGCCAGCAGCGTAACGGGACAGGGCACTGGAAACACCATATATTTT
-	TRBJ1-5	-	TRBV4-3	CASSQDSGLGQPQHF	TGCGCCAGCAGCCAAGATTCGGGGTTAGGGCAGCCCCAGCATTTT
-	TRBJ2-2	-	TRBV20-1	CSASDTNTGELFF	TGCAGTGCTAGTGACACGAACACCGGGGAGCTGTTTTTT
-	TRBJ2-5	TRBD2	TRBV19	CASSIDPPSGGARVETQYF	TGTGCCAGTAGTATAGACCCACCTAGCGGGGGGGCGAGGGTGGAGACCCAGTACTTC
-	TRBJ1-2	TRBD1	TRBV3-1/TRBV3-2	CASSRTGEGYTF	TGTGCCAGCAGCCGGACAGGGGAGGGCTACACCTTC
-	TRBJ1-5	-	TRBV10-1	CASPLQSQHF	TGCGCCAGCCCACTACAATCCCAGCATTTT
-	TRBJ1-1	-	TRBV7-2	CASSLVALNTEAFF	TGTGCCAGCAGCTTAGTGGCCTTGAACACTGAAGCTTTCTTT
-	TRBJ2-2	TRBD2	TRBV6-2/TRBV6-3	CASSYRERGTGELFF	TGTGCCAGCAGTTACAGGGAGCGGGGCACCGGGGAGCTGTTTTTT
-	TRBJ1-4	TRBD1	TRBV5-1	CASSRLGTGVNEKLFF	TGCGCCAGCAGCCGATTAGGGACAGGGGTTAATGAAAAACTGTTTTTT
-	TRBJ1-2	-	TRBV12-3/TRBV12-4	CASSRLDGYTF	TGTGCCAGCAGTCGACTGGATGGCTACACCTTC
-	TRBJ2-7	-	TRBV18	CASSPPEGSSYEQYF	TGTGCCAGCTCACCACCGGAGGGAAGCTCCTACGAGCAGTACTTC
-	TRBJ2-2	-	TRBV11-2	CASNPLTGRTGELFF	TGTGCCAGCAACCCTCTGACAGGTCGGACCGGGGAGCTGTTTTTT
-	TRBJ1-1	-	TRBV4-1	CASSLGRGTEAFF	TGCGCCAGCAGCCTGGGTCGGGGCACTGAAGCTTTCTTT
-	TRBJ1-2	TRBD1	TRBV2	CASSLGQGYYGYTF	TGTGCCAGCAGTCTCGGACAGGGGTACTATGGCTACACCTTC
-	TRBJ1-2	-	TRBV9	CASSATRLEGYTF	TGTGCCAGCAGCGCTACCCGACTTGAGGGCTACACCTTC
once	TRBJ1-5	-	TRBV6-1	CASSEAPPGANQPQHF	TGTGCCAGCAGTGAAGCGCCGCCAGGGGCCAATCAGCCCCAGCATTTT
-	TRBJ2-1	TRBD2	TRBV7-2	CASSPTSGLNNEQFF	TGTGCCAGCAGCCCAACTAGCGGACTCAACAATGAGCAGTTCTTC
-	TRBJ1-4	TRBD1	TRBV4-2	CASSLVNRGREKLFF	TGTGCCAGCAGCCTAGTCAACAGGGGACGAGAAAAACTGTTTTTT
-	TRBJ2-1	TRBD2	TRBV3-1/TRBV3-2	CASSQGQRGGDEQFF	TGTGCCAGCAGCCAAGGACAGCGGGGGGGCGATGAGCAGTTCTTC
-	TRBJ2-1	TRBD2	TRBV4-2	CASSQDRRGGYNEQFF	TGTGCCAGCAGCCAAGATCGTCGGGGGGGTTACAATGAGCAGTTCTTC
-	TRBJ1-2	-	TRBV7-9	CASSHGTEIGALYGYTF	TGTGCCAGCAGCCACGGGACTGAGATAGGAGCACTCTATGGCTACACCTTC
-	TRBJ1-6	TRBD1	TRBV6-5	CASDPEQGGNSPLHF	TGTGCCAGTGACCCGGAACAGGGGGGGAATTCACCCCTCCACTTT
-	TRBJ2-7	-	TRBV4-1	CASSQDIGPYEQYF	TGCGCCAGCAGCCAAGATATCGGTCCCTACGAGCAGTACTTC
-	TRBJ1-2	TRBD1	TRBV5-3	CARSLWDEAGQEKFYGYTF	TGTGCCAGAAGCTTGTGGGATGAGGCGGGACAGGAAAAATTCTATGGCTACACCTTC